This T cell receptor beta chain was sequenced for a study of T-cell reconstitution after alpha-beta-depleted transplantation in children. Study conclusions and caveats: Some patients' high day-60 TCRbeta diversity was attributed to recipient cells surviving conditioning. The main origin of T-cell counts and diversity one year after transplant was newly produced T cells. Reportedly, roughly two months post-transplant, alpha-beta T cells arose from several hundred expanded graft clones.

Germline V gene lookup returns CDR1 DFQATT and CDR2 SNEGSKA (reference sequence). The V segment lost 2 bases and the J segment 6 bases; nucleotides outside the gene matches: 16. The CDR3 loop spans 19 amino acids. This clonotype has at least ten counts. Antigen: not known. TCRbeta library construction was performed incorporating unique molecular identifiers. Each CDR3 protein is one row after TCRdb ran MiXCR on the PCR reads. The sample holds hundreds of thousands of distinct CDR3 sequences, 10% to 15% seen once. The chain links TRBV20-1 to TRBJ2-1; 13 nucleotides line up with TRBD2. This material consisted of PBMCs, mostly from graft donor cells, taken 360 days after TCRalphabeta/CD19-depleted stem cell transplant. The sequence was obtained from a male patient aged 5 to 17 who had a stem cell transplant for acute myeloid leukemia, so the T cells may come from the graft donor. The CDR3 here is CSARMGYRTSGRASNEQFF. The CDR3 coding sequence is TGCAGTGCTAGAATGGGATATAGAACTAGCGGGAGGGCCAGCAATGAGCAGTTCTTC.